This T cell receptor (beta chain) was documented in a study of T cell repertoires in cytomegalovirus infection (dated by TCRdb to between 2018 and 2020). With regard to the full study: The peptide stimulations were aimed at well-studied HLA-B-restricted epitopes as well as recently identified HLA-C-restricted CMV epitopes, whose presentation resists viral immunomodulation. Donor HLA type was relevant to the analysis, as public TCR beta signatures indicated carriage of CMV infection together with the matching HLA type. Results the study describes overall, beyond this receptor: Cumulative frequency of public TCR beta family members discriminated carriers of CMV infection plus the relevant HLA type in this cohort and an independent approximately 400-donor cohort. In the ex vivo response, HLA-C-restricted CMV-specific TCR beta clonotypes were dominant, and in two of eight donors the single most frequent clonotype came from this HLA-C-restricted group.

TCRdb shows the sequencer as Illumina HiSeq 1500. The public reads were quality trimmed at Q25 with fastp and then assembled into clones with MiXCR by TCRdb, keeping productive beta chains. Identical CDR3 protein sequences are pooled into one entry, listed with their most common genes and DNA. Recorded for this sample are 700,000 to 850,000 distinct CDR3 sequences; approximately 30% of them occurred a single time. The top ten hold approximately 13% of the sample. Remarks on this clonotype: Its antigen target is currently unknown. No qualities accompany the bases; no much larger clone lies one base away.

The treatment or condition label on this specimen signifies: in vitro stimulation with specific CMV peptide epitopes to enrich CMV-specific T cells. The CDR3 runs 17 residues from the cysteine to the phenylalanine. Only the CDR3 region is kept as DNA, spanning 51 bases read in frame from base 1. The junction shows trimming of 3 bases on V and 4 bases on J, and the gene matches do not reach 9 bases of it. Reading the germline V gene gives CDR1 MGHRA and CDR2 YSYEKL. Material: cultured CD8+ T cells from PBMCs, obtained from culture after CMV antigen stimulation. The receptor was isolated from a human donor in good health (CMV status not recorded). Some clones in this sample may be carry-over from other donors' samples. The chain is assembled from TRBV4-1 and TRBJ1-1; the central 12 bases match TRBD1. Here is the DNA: TGCGCCAGCAGCCACTTCCCGGGACAGGGGGCTGGCACTGAAGCTTTCTTT. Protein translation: CASSHFPGQGAGTEAFF.